The T cell receptor beta chain under discussion was sequenced for a study of regulatory T cells in long-lasting Graves disease. Study in general: Antithyroid drugs had been taken under 3 months by newly diagnosed Graves' patients. The study's findings and limits: Sharing of public clonotypes was greater in persistent patients (around 3,000) than in new patients (about 970). When disease was persistent, TRBV28, TRBJ1-2 and TRBJ2-5 were the favored segments.

Documented time point: newly diagnosed GD, antithyroid drugs for less than 3 months. There was RNA extracted from PBMCs, and the TCR library was made from it. EDTA tubes received approximately 9 milliliters of collected peripheral blood. V gave up 3 bases and J gave up 7 bases; unmatched junction bases: 12. CDR3 length: 17 residues. The germline V gene has CDR1 SEHNR and CDR2 FQNEAQ (reference sequence). According to the study, TCR beta libraries were built with iRepertoire HTBI primers and CDR3-region Arm-PCR. TCRdb independently ran MiXCR on the multiplex PCR reads; one entry per CDR3 protein. The table has 250,000 or so distinct CDR3 sequences, 20% to 25% seen once. This clonotype was recorded many times. Its antigen is unidentified.

The source material was peripheral blood mononuclear cells (PBMCs), sampled at new diagnosis, from a patient treated with antithyroid drugs. The sequence derives from a female donor with Graves disease. The gene calls are TRBV7-9 and TRBJ2-1, with 10 nucleotides matching TRBD2. The CDR3 protein is CASSLKTSGKGANEQFF. CDR3 coding DNA: TGTGCCAGCAGCTTGAAAACTAGCGGGAAGGGGGCAAATGAGCAGTTCTTC.